The 21 T cell receptor beta chains below were found in one sample sequenced in a study of OX40 agonist ivuxolimab in advanced cancers. The protocol was immunoSEQ multiplex PCR, while the TCRdb copy is restricted to in-frame clones and leaves out a portion. Seen here are more than 75,000 clones, about 85% observed once, and the top ten hold about 1%. Sequenced material: CD4+ or CD8+ T cells sorted from blood, taken in a trial of the OX40 agonist ivuxolimab. The receptors derive from an adult with an advanced solid tumor such as melanoma, head and neck, liver or kidney cancer.

In DNA, the CDR3 is TGCGCCAGCAGCTCGGAAGGCCGGGGGAACACTGAAGCTTTCTTT. This encodes CASSSEGRGNTEAFF. The chain joins TRBV5-1 to TRBJ1-1; D unclear. Looked up from germline, CDR1 is SGHRS and CDR2 is YFSETQ. The CDR3 has 15 amino acids. The germline V and J ends were trimmed by 3 bases and 1 base, with 13 bases remaining between them.

The chain employs TRBV5-6 and TRBJ1-6; D gene uncertain. V lost 4 bases, J lost 7 bases, and 9 bases lay in between. The CDR3 extends over 13 amino acids. CDR1 is SGHDT, CDR2 YYEEEE, per germline. The CDR3 nucleotides read TGTGCCAGCAGCCCCGAAACGAATTCACCCCTCCACTTT. Its translation is CASSPETNSPLHF. The complete variable domain, with remaining parts taken from reference TRBV5-6 and TRBJ1-6, reads DAGVTQSPTHLIKTRGQQVTLRCSPKSGHDTVSWYQQALGQGPQFIFQYYEEEERQRGNFPDRFSGHQFPNYSSELNVNALLLGDSALYLCASSPETNSPLHFGNGTRLTVT.

The chain carries TRBV20-1 and TRBJ2-1; D is uncertain. V shed 3 bases and J shed 5 bases, with 5 bases lying between them. The CDR3 runs to 11 residues. Germline values: CDR1 DFQATT, CDR2 SNEGSKA (reference sequence). The CDR3 protein is CSARANNEQFF. CDR3 bases: TGCAGTGCTAGGGCAAACAATGAGCAGTTCTTC.

V usage is TRBV18 and J usage is TRBJ2-2, with 9 bases identical to TRBD1. Germline V gene sequence: CDR1 KGHSH, CDR2 LQKENI. This CDR3 is built from 16 residues. V dropped 1 base and J dropped 4; count of bases not matched to a gene: 4. CDR3 DNA sequence: TGTGCCAGCTCACCACGGGGACAGGGAACCACCGGGGAGCTGTTTTTT. Its translation: CASSPRGQGTTGELFF.

V and J are TRBV29-1 and TRBJ2-5; TRBD1 aligns across 7 bases. Germline values: CDR1 SQVTM, CDR2 ANQGSEA. The trim removed 6 bases at V and 3 bases at J, leaving 7 bases unmatched. The CDR3 has 13 amino acids. CDR3 coding DNA: TGCAGCGTCGAGGACAGGATGAAAGAGACCCAGTACTTC. Amino acid sequence: CSVEDRMKETQYF.

Only one count was recorded for this clone. V gene TRBV7-6 combines with J gene TRBJ2-3; D gene uncertain. The V gene's germline CDR1 is SGHVS and CDR2 FNYEAQ. The CDR3 is 15 residues long. Trimming removed 3 bases at V and 1 base at J, with 11 bases between. The CDR3 region has the DNA TGTGCCAGCAGCTTTCGGACGGAAGGCACAGATACGCAGTATTTT. It yields the protein CASSFRTEGTDTQYF.

The chain links TRBV18 to TRBJ2-4; D is undetermined. This CDR3 region has 15 residues. V gave up 6 bases and J gave up 1 base, with 13 bases separating them. Germline V CDR1 and CDR2: KGHSH, LQKENI. CDR3 region: CASSPGEVAKNIQYF. For the CDR3, the DNA is TGTGCCAGCTCTCCAGGAGAGGTGGCCAAAAACATTCAGTACTTC.

This clone was found once. The chain employs TRBV9 and TRBJ2-7; possible D gene TRBD2, 6 bases. CDR1 SGDLS and CDR2 YYNGEE come from the germline V gene. V lost 4 bases, J lost 0 bases, and 11 bases lay in between. The CDR3 length is 14 residues. The CDR3 spells CASSLGDSSYEQYF. CDR3 nucleotides: TGTGCCAGCAGCTTGGGGGACTCCTCCTACGAGCAGTACTTC. The variable domain in full, completed from reference TRBV9 and TRBJ2-7, reads DSGVTQTPKHLITATGQRVTLRCSPRSGDLSVYWYQQSLDQGLQFLIQYYNGEERAKGNILERFSAQQFPDLHSELNLSSLELGDSALYFCASSLGDSSYEQYFGPGTRLTVT.

The chain joins TRBV10-3 to TRBJ2-3; 8 bases line up with TRBD2. CDR1 and CDR2 (germline): ENHRY, SYGVKD. J lost 6 bases, V lost 3 bases, and 11 bases had no gene match. The CDR3 sequence is 16 residues long. Here the CDR3 reads CAISELGLVQSDTQYF. DNA of the CDR3: TGTGCCATCAGTGAATTGGGACTAGTCCAATCGGATACGCAGTATTTT.

This chain uses TRBV11-3 with TRBJ1-5; TRBD1 aligns across 10 bases. This CDR3 comprises 18 residues. Germline V CDR1 and CDR2: SGHNT, YENEEA. V gave up 0 bases and J gave up 4 bases; unmatched junction bases: 9. CDR3 loop: CASSLDLISGQGNQPQHF. The DNA of the CDR3 is TGTGCCAGCAGCTTAGATCTAATCTCGGGACAGGGGAATCAGCCCCAGCATTTT.

V usage is TRBV2 and J usage is TRBJ1-4; D gene ambiguous. The CDR3 covers 14 residues. Trimming removed 3 bases from V and 8 bases from J, with 13 bases in between. Germline CDR1 SNHLY, CDR2 FYNNEI. Here the CDR3 reads CASSDPGGSEKLFF. In nucleotides, the CDR3 is TGTGCCAGCAGTGACCCGGGCGGGAGCGAAAAACTGTTTTTT.

The V call is TRBV7-3, the J call TRBJ1-1, with D tentatively TRBD1 (6 bases). CDR3 size: 16 residues. Trimming pared 2 bases from V and 1 base from J, leaving 14 bases between. Looked up from germline, CDR1 is SGHTA and CDR2 is FQGTGA. CDR3: CASSLYGTGRNTEAFF. CDR3 nucleotides: TGTGCCAGCAGCTTATACGGAACAGGGCGGAACACTGAAGCTTTCTTT.

J is TRBJ1-2 and V is TRBV18, with 10 bases matching TRBD1. Germline trimming cut 0 bases from V and 2 bases from J; bases unmatched to any gene: 6. Germline lookup yields CDR1 KGHSH and CDR2 LQKENI. CDR3 length: 17 residues. The CDR3: CASSPPGQGLGNYGYTF. For the CDR3, the DNA is TGTGCCAGCTCACCACCGGGACAGGGGCTCGGGAACTATGGCTACACCTTC. Full variable domain (remainder filled in from reference TRBV18 and TRBJ1-2): NAGVMQNPRHLVRRRGQEARLRCSPMKGHSHVYWYRQLPEEGLKFMVYLQKENIIDESGMPKERFSAEFPKEGPSILRIQQVVRGDSAAYFCASSPPGQGLGNYGYTFGSGTRLTVV.

The chain's CDR3 is CASSLGGQETQYF. In nucleotides, the CDR3 is TGTGCCAGCAGCTTAGGGGGGCAAGAGACCCAGTACTTC. The chain has TRBV7-9 and TRBJ2-5, with D perhaps being TRBD1 or TRBD2 (5 bases each). Germline CDR1 SEHNR, CDR2 FQNEAQ (reference sequence). This CDR3 is built from 13 residues. V was pared by 1 base and J by 2 bases, with 5 bases between.

The chain uses TRBV7-2 and TRBJ1-5; tentative D call: TRBD1 (6 bases). Germline V gives CDR1 SGHTA, CDR2 FQGNSA. The CDR3 runs to 14 residues. Trimming pared 6 bases from V and 7 bases from J, leaving 16 bases between. The CDR3 here is CASSTGRGPQPQHF. As DNA, the CDR3 is TGTGCCAGCAGTACAGGCAGGGGACCCCAGCCCCAGCATTTT. Based on the CDR3 plus reference TRBV7-2 and TRBJ1-5, the full variable domain is GAGVSQSPSNKVTEKGKDVELRCDPISGHTALYWYRQSLGQGLEFLIYFQGNSAPDKSGLPSDRFSAERTGGSVSTLTIQRTQQEDSAVYLCASSTGRGPQPQHFGDGTRLSIL.

The genes are TRBV4-1 and TRBJ2-3; 8 nucleotides line up with TRBD2. With 7 bases clipped from V and 0 bases from J, the junction kept 9 bases outside the gene matches. The CDR3 runs to 16 residues. Looked up from germline, CDR1 is MGHRA and CDR2 is YSYEKL. CDR3 loop: CASKPSGGGSTDTQYF. As DNA, the CDR3 is TGCGCCAGCAAGCCTTCGGGGGGGGGTAGCACAGATACGCAGTATTTT.

This clone was seen a few times. The chain has TRBV5-5 and TRBJ2-1; D not resolved. The CDR3 sequence is 16 residues long. V was cut by 4 bases and J by 2 bases, with 16 bases left in between. The germline V gene has CDR1 SGHKS and CDR2 YYEKEE (reference sequence). The CDR3 DNA reads as TGTGCCAGCAGCAGACATATAGGCCAAACCTACAATGAGCAGTTCTTC. Residues: CASSRHIGQTYNEQFF.

This clone has more than one count but fewer than ten. The chain has TRBV11-3 and TRBJ2-2, with D possibly TRBD1 on 7 matching bases. The V and J ends lost 1 base and 5 bases respectively, with 14 bases between them. Looked up from germline, CDR1 is SGHNT and CDR2 is YENEEA. The CDR3 has 16 amino acids. CDR3 DNA sequence: TGTGCCAGCAGCTTAGTGTACGCAGGGGGGACCGGGGAGCTGTTTTTT. Its translation is CASSLVYAGGTGELFF.

There are a few counts of this clone. The gene calls are TRBV14 and TRBJ2-7, with D perhaps matching TRBD2 (6 bases). Germline CDR1 and CDR2: SGHDN and FVKESK. CDR3 size: 14 residues. V dropped 0 bases and J dropped 2 bases, with 8 bases sitting between them. CDR3 DNA sequence: TGTGCCAGCAGCCAAGATTGGAGGGCCTACGAGCAGTACTTC. Protein product: CASSQDWRAYEQYF.

The chain couples TRBV5-1 to TRBJ1-5; D remains ambiguous. The CDR3 loop spans 15 amino acids. CDR1 is SGHRS, CDR2 YFSETQ, per germline. V lost 4 bases and J 6 bases, leaving 17 bases between the germline ends. The CDR3 nucleotides are TGCGCCAGCAGCCGCCCTGTTTTATTAGGTCAGCCCCAGCATTTT. This encodes CASSRPVLLGQPQHF. The full variable domain, with the rest looked up from reference TRBV5-1 and TRBJ1-5, is KAGVTQTPRYLIKTRGQQVTLSCSPISGHRSVSWYQQTPGQGLQFLFEYFSETQRNKGNFPGRFSGRQFSNSRSEMNVSTLELGDSALYLCASSRPVLLGQPQHFGDGTRLSIL.

The rearrangement joins TRBV1 to TRBJ2-6; TRBD2, the table's D call, lacks a check against the DNA. TRBV1 is tagged as a pseudogene. The CDR3 is 24 residues long. As DNA, the CDR3 is TGCACCAGCAGCCACCCCAAGTTGTATAGCCGATGCTGGCGGGAGATCTCTGGGGCCAACGTCCTGACTTTC. Translated: CTSSHPKLYSRCWREISGANVLTF.